The clone carrying this T cell receptor beta chain was seen a handful of times. Its specificity is unknown. The sample originates from a study of regulatory T cells in long-lasting Graves disease. CDR3 length equals 15 residues. Per germline, CDR1 SGHRS and CDR2 YFSETQ. Trimming cost V 2 bases and J 7 bases; bases outside gene matches: 8. CDR3 regions were amplified by Arm-PCR using iRepertoire HTBI primers to build TCR beta libraries. TCRdb reprocessed the multiplex PCR reads with MiXCR, giving one entry per CDR3 protein. The sample includes 320,000 or so distinct CDR3 sequences, 18% seen only once; the top ten take less than 45%. Study-level points and caveats: Analyses excluded thyroid tissue, covering peripheral blood alone.

Time point indicated: newly diagnosed GD, antithyroid drugs for less than 3 months. PBMCs provided the RNA from which the TCR library was made. The sample was peripheral blood mononuclear cells (PBMCs), taken at new diagnosis, from a patient treated with antithyroid drugs. This sequence originates from a female donor with Graves disease. This rearrangement joins TRBV5-1 to TRBJ2-1; TRBD2 matches at 8 bases. The CDR3: CASSLAAGVSNEQFF. CDR3 sequence (DNA): TGCGCCAGCAGCTTAGCAGCGGGAGTTAGTAATGAGCAGTTCTTC.